This T cell receptor (beta chain) was identified in a study of radiotherapy plus CTLA-4 blockade in lung cancer. Looking at the study overall: Disease control was achieved by 31% of patients, and objective responses by about 19%. Whole-study results and caveats: Reports identified early blood T cell clone dynamics, with interferon-beta, as the best response predictor. Expansion in blood of tumor-derived TCR clones was seen after radiotherapy plus ipilimumab.

Germline assignment: CDR1 LNHDA and CDR2 SQIVND (reference sequence). V lost 3 bases and J lost 4, with 7 bases in between. This CDR3 region has 13 residues. Libraries were prepared by immunoSEQ multiplex PCR; TCRdb keeps only in-frame clonotypes and omits some of them. In the table there are 85,000 to 100,000 clones, approximately 86% of which are singletons. Turning to this clone: Its cognate antigen is unknown.

This TCR was recovered from a human donor with non-small cell lung cancer that progressed on radiotherapy plus ipilimumab. The material sequenced was peripheral blood, taken from a patient treated with radiotherapy plus ipilimumab. The chain combines TRBV19 with TRBJ1-5; D gene ambiguous. The CDR3 protein is CASSMNTNQPQHF. The CDR3 region has the DNA TGTGCCAGTAGTATGAACACAAATCAGCCCCAGCATTTT. The full variable domain, with the rest looked up from reference TRBV19 and TRBJ1-5, is DGGITQSPKYLFRKEGQNVTLSCEQNLNHDAMYWYRQDPGQGLRLIYYSQIVNDFQKGDIAEGYSVSREKKESFPLTVTSAQKNPTAFYLCASSMNTNQPQHFGDGTRLSIL.